This record concerns one TCR beta chain sequence. What antigen it recognizes has not been identified. No much larger clonotype is one base removed from it; base qualities were not supplied. The data belong to a study of vaccination effects on CD4 cells after COVID-19 (dated by TCRdb to about 2022). About the investigation overall: Participants received two doses of either the BNT162b2 or the mRNA-1273 mRNA SARS-CoV-2 vaccine. SARS-CoV-2 spike-specific CD4+ TCR repertoires from before and after mRNA vaccination were compared in COVID-19 convalescent patients and in infection-naive vaccine recipients. Cultures from other donors in the study were sequenced with the Oncomine TCR Beta short-read assay on an Illumina iSeq 100. Pre-vaccine samples were drawn from a couple of convalescent patients 16 days and one week before the first dose, at 142 and 148 days after COVID-19 diagnosis. The full study included 9 to 10 COVID-19 convalescent patients and several SARS-CoV-2-naive healthy vaccine recipients.

Results the study describes overall, beyond this receptor: Both infection-induced and vaccine-induced clones contracted markedly at late post-vaccination timepoints, which is consistent with waning T cell responses. Among convalescent patients, the spike-reactive repertoire after vaccination was made up mainly of new vaccine-induced clones that were largely distinct from the clones induced by infection. The study was limited by a small number of convalescent patients, and early post-infection timepoints were lacking.

Library preparation was by the immunoSEQ multiplex PCR assay. DNA from the cultured and isolated CD4+ T cells underwent TCR beta CDR3 sequencing. As for how the authors treated the data: Non-productive TCR sequences were discarded, and reads were trimmed to the CDR3 region, with only CDR3s of 7 or more amino acids retained. The MANAFEST web app was used to identify antigen-specific clonotypes by comparing expansion in peptide wells with expansion in reference cultures. Positive clones required FDR<0.05 expansion versus reference and all other wells, odds ratio above 5, and frequency above 0.1% in two replicate wells. A clonotype was called cross-reactive if it was significantly expanded both in SARS-CoV-2 spike wells and in at least one common cold coronavirus spike condition. Levenshtein distance calculated with the stringdist R package was used to assess CDR3 similarity, and unrooted trees were constructed with ape in R 3.6.1. TCRdb provides this immuneACCESS table in a form limited to in-frame rearrangements. Some clones are lacking; in checked studies, under half of them reflect an unresolved V gene, and why the rest are absent is not known. V and J calls and clone size are given by that table; D and trimming were obtained from the DNA. In all, the sample holds around 49,000 clones, and roughly four fifths of those were seen once. The ten largest clones capture just under 30% of the sample.

To identify antigen-specific CD4+ T cell clonotypes by their expansion, the ViraFEST assay first stimulated PBMC with viral peptide pools and then applied TCR sequencing. After about 10 days of culture, CD4+ T cells were isolated with the EasySep CD4+ T cell isolation kit. PCR-confirmed SARS-CoV-2 infection had occurred in convalescent patients between March and December 2020, before the Alpha, Beta and Delta variants emerged in the United States. Each well held fewer than 2.5 million PBMC cultured in IMDM containing about 5.4% human AB serum, around 10 IU/ml IL-2 and gentamicin, along with roughly 10 ug/ml peptides. On days 3 and 7, half of the culture medium was replaced with fresh IL-2-containing medium. Unless otherwise noted, each peptide stimulation condition was cultured in triplicate wells. Using Ficoll-Paque Plus gradient centrifugation, PBMC were separated from whole blood and then either used fresh or cryopreserved at -140C. The QIAamp micro DNA kit was used to extract genomic DNA from the cultured CD4+ T cells.

The starting material was CD4+ T cells from PBMCs cultured with a peptide pool, obtained before COVID-19 vaccination. The origin of this receptor is a human donor who had a prior SARS-CoV-2 infection.

The CDR3 in this case is CASSRGTPYPTNYGYTF. The nucleotides are TGTGCCAGCAGTCGCGGGACTCCCTACCCCACTAACTATGGCTACACCTTC. The sequence joins TRBV6-6 to TRBJ1-2; TRBD1 is possibly the D segment (5 matching bases). CDR1 and CDR2, looked up from the germline V gene (reference sequence), are MNHNY and SVGAGI. V is cut by 5 bases and J by 0 bases, and the space between the germline ends is 19 bases. The CDR3 has 17 amino acids, counting the end cysteine and phenylalanine. The kept DNA is CDR3 alone, 51 bases in frame from the first base.